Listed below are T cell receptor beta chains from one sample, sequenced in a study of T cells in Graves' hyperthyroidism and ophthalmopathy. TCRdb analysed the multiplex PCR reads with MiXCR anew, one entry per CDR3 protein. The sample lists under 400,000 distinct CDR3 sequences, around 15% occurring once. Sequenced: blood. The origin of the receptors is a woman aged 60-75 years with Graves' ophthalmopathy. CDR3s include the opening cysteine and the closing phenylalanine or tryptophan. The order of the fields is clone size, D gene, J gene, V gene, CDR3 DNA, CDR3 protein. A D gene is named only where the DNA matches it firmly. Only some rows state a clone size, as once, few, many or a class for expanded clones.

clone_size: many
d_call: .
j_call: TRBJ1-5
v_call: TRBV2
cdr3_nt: TGTGCCAGCAGTGTAGCGGGAAAGGATCAGCCCCAGCATTTT
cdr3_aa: CASSVAGKDQPQHF

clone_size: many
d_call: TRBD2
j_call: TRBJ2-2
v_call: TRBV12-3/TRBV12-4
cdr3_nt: TGTGCCAGCAGTTCGGTAGCGGGAGTCACCGGGGAGCTGTTTTTT
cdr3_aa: CASSSVAGVTGELFF

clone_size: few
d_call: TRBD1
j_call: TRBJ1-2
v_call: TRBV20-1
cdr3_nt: TGCAGTGCTAGGACAGGGAACTATGGCTACACCTTC
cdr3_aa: CSARTGNYGYTF

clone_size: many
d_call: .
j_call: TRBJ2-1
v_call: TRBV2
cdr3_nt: TGTGCCAGCAGGGCCGGTTCCAGCTCCTACAATGAGCAGTTCTTC
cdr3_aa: CASRAGSSSYNEQFF

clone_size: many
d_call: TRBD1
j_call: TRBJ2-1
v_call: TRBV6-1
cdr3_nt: TGTGCCAGCAGTGTCGGGACAGGGGGCCTCAATGCGCAGTTCTTC
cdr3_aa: CASSVGTGGLNAQFF

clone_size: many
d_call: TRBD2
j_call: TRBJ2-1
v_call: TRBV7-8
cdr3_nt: TGTGCCAGCAGCTTAGCGGGGGGGGGAGTTGGCTACAATGAGCAGTTCTTC
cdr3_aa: CASSLAGGGVGYNEQFF

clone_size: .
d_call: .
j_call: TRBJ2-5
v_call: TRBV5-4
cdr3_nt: TGTGCCAGCAGCTCTCCGGGAGCTCGGGAGACCCAGTACTTC
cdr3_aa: CASSSPGARETQYF

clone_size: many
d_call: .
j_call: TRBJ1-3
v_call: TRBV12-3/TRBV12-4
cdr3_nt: TGTGCCAGCAGTTCGAGCTCTGGAAACACCATATATTTT
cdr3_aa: CASSSSSGNTIYF

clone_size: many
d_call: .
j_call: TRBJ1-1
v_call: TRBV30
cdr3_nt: TGTGCCTGGAGTCAAGGGGCCAGCGCCATGAACACTGAAGCTTTCTTT
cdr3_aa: CAWSQGASAMNTEAFF

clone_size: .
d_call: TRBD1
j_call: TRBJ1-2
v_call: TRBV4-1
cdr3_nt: TGCGCCAGCAGCTCGCCGGGACAGACTTTATATGGCTACACCTTC
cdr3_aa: CASSSPGQTLYGYTF

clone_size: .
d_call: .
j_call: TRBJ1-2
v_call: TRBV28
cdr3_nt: TGTGCCAGCAGGTACTCTGGGGGCTACACCTTC
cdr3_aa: CASRYSGGYTF

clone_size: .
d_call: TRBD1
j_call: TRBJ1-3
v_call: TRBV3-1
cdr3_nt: TGTGCCAGCAGCCACGCCGGGACAGGGCTCTCTGGAAACACCATATATTTT
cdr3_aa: CASSHAGTGLSGNTIYF

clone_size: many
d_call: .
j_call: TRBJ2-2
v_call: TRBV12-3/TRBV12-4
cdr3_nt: TGTGCCAGCAGTTTGGGACGTATAAACACCGGGGAGCTGTTTTTT
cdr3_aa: CASSLGRINTGELFF

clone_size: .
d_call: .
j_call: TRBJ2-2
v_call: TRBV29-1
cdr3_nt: TGCAGCGTTGGAGGAAGGGGACTCGGGGAGCTGTTTTTT
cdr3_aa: CSVGGRGLGELFF

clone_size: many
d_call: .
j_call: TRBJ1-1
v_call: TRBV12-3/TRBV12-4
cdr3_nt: TGTGCCAGCAGTCTAGGAGGGATTGGGACTGAAGCTTTCTTT
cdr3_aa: CASSLGGIGTEAFF

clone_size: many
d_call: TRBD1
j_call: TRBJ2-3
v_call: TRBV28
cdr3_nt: TGTGCCAGCACCGGACAGGGAACAGATACGCAGTATTTT
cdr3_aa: CASTGQGTDTQYF

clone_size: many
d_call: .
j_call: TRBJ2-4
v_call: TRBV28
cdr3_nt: TGTGCCACCGGAGGGGGGGTTGTCAAAAACATTCAGTACTTC
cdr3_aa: CATGGGVVKNIQYF

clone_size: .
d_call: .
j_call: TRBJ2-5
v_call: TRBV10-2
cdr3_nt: TGCGCCACATCGCTGGGGGGAGGGGGAGAGACCCAGTACTTC
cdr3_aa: CATSLGGGGETQYF

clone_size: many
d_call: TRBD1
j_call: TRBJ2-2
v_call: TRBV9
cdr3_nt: TGTGCCAGCAGCGTTACCCCTCTGGGACAGGGAGCCCAAACCGGGGAGCTGTTTTTT
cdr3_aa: CASSVTPLGQGAQTGELFF

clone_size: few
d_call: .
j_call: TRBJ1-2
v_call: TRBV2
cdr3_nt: TGTGCCAGCAGTTCGGCCCGGATGGGCTACACCTTC
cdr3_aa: CASSSARMGYTF

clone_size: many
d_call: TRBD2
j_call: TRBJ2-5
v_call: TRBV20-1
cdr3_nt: TGCAGTGCTATAGCGGGAGGGCAAGAGACCCAGTACTTC
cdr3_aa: CSAIAGGQETQYF

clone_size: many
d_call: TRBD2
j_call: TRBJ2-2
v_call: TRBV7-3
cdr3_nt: TGTGCCAGCAGCTTAACTAGCGGGACGAACACCGGGGAGCTGTTTTTT
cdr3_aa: CASSLTSGTNTGELFF

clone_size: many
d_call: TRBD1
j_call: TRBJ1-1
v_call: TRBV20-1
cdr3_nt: TGCAGTGCTAGAGACGACAGGGGAGACACTGAAGCTTTCTTT
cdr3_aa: CSARDDRGDTEAFF

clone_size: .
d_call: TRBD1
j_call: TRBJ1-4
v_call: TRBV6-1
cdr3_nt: TGTGCCAGCACCTGGGACAGGACGACTAATGAAAAACTGTTTTTT
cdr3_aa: CASTWDRTTNEKLFF

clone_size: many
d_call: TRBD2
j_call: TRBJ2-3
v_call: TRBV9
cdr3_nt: TGTGCCAGCAGCGTAGGACTAGCGGGAGCCACAGATACGCAGTATTTT
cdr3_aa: CASSVGLAGATDTQYF

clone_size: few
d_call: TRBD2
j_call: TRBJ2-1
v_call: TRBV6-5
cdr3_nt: TGTGCCAGCAGTTACAGAGGCGGGAGAAACAATGAGCAGTTCTTC
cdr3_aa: CASSYRGGRNNEQFF

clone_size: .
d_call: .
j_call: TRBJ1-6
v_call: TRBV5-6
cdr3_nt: TGTGCCAGCAGCCCGGGACCGACGACCCTCCACTTT
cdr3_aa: CASSPGPTTLHF